The following is a T cell receptor beta chain sequence with its context. Per germline, CDR1 DFQATT and CDR2 SNEGSKA (reference sequence). The V segment lost 0 bases and the J segment 7 bases; nucleotides outside the gene matches: 5. CDR3 length: 13 amino acids. A J-beta primer mix and a sample-barcoded 5' primer were used in a second PCR of about 7 to 12 cycles. TCRdb analysed the 5' RACE reads with MiXCR anew, one entry per CDR3 protein. In the table there are under 950,000 distinct CDR3 sequences, about 20% of which are singletons. The data originate from a study of blood T cells in healthy people across ages.

This chain joins TRBV20-1 and TRBJ2-5; 7 positions agree with TRBD2. Input material: blood. The sequence derives from a man between 65 and 85 years old in good health. The CDR3, as DNA: TGCAGTGCTAGAGATGGACTAGTGGCGACCCAGTACTTC. Protein sequence: CSARDGLVATQYF.